The T cell receptor (beta chain) described here comes from a study of somatic mutations in cytotoxic T cells in rheumatoid arthritis (dated by TCRdb to the late 2010s). Background for the entire study: Patient peripheral blood (30 ml EDTA) was drawn right after diagnosis and before any treatment started. Whether expanded CD8+ T-cell clones in untreated, newly diagnosed rheumatoid arthritis carry somatic mutations was the study question, and clonality was characterized with TCRB deep sequencing. Patients and controls did not essentially differ in median age, which was nearly identical between the groups. Some V beta antibody-stained T-cell populations were flow-sorted on a FACSAria II or Sony SH800 at nearly 100% purity, and sorted V beta1+ cells also underwent TCRB sequencing. TCRB deep sequencing was performed for roughly 69 rheumatoid arthritis patients and around 22 healthy controls.

V lost 4 bases and J lost 2 bases; the stretch between them is 8 bases long. CDR1 is given as SGHAT and CDR2 as FQNNGV, both from the germline V gene. The CDR3 spans 13 residues, from the cysteine through the phenylalanine. The CDR3 DNA has 39 bases and is translated from base 1. Worth noting for this clone: Its binding antigen is unknown. Qualities for individual bases were not recorded, and no much larger clone is one base off.

The immunoSEQ assay was applied to genomic DNA for TCRB CDR3 sequencing. The authors processed their data as follows. Published virus-specific TCRB sequences were compared with patient CD8+ clones larger than 1%, and only a few matches were found. Only productive TCRB rearrangements were included in the analyses. Clonality was expressed as a Shannon entropy-based productive clonality index, with each clone defined by a unique TCRB CDR3 sequence. The template counts of each clone relative to the total templates per sample were used to calculate repertoire overlap between two samples. V-gene usage measured by flow cytometry correlated with TCRB sequencing V-gene usage, with a Spearman r of approximately 0.57. The immuneACCESS repertoire file appears here via TCRdb, limited to in-frame rearrangements. These files lack a portion of the clones; in checked studies, under half of the deficit traces to unresolved V genes, and the cause of the others is not known. V and J calls and clone size are those listed in that table; D and trimming were worked out from the DNA. This sample gives about 30,000 clones in total; about 81% of them show up just once. The top ten clonotypes cover about 8.6% of the sample.

On an AutoMACS, CD4+ and CD8+ cells were isolated via positive magnetic bead selection, and their purity was verified by flow cytometry. Clonal expansions were first screened by flow cytometry with a TCR V beta antibody panel, then characterized by TCRB deep sequencing of sorted CD8+ fractions. Isolation of peripheral blood mononuclear cells was done through Ficoll-Paque PLUS density gradient separation. Nucleospin Tissue or Tissue XS kits were used to extract DNA from CD4-enriched, CD8-enriched or PBMC samples, and a Qubit 2.0 fluorometer was used for quantification. Results the study describes overall, beyond this receptor: Healthy controls showed no age-related increase in CD8+ clonality, whereas patients did (Spearman r ~ 0.49). No adjustment for multiple comparisons was made for the slight TRBV07 underrepresentation in patients. The antigen targets of the expanded CD8+ clones were unknown, and absence from virus-specific databases did not rule out viral specificity. In about an eighth of the roughly 65 patients the largest CD8+ clone exceeded 20% of CD8+ cells, and several identical CD8+ TCRB sequences were shared between blood and synovial fluid. Rheumatoid arthritis patients and age-matched healthy controls did not significantly differ in CD8+ T-cell clonality.

The clonotype was recovered from an adult with rheumatoid arthritis. The sequenced material came from CD8+ T cells sorted from blood. The receptor chain draws on TRBV11-2 and TRBJ1-2; the D gene identity is not certain. The CDR3 in this case is CASSSRSNYGYTF. The nucleotide sequence is TGTGCCAGCAGCTCCCGCAGCAACTATGGCTACACCTTC. Extended through the reference TRBV11-2 and TRBJ1-2 proteins, this CDR3 yields the full variable domain: EAGVAQSPRYKIIEKRQSVAFWCNPISGHATLYWYQQILGQGPKLLIQFQNNGVVDDSQLPKDRFSAERLKGVDSTLKIQPAKLEDSAVYLCASSSRSNYGYTFGSGTRLTVV.